Here is one TCR beta chain with its context. These data originate in a study of control samples from healthy donors and cancer patients. V gave up 6 bases and J gave up 7 bases; unmatched junction bases: 9. There are 13 residues in the CDR3. CDR1 and CDR2 from the germline V gene are SQVTM and ANQGSEA. Produced via immunoSEQ multiplex PCR; TCRdb's table is partial and in-frame only. Here the sample spans about 92,000 clones, around 80% being singletons. V usage is TRBV29-1 and J usage is TRBJ1-2, with 9 nucleotides matching TRBD1. This TCR was recovered from a woman aged 55-70 years in good health. Sequenced material: blood. CDR3 nucleotide sequence: TGCAGCGTAAACAGGGGGCGCTCAGGTGGCTACACCTTC. Amino acid sequence: CSVNRGRSGGYTF.